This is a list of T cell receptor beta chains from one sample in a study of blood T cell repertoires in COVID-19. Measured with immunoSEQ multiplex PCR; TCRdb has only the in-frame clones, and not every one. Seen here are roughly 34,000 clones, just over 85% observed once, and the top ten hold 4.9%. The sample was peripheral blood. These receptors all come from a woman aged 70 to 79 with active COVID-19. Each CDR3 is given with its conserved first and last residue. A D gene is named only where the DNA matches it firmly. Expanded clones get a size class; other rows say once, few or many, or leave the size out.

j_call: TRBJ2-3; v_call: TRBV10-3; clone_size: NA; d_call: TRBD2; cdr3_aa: CAISVTGGAGDTQYF; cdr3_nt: TGTGCCATCAGTGTCACCGGGGGGGCCGGGGATACGCAGTATTTT
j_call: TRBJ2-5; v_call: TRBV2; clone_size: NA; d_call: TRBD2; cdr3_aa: CASSKSGEETQYF; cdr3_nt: TGTGCCAGCAGTAAGAGCGGGGAAGAGACCCAGTACTTC
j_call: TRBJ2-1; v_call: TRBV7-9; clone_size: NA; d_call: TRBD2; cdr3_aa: CASRSFGLVPRYNEQFF; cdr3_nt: TGTGCCAGCAGATCGTTCGGACTAGTTCCACGCTACAATGAGCAGTTCTTC
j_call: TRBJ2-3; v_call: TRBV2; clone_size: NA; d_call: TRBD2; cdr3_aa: CASRRRLADRDTQYF; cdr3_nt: TGTGCCAGCAGGAGGCGTCTAGCGGACCGAGATACGCAGTATTTT
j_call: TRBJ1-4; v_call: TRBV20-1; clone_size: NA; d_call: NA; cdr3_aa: CSVRQSEKLFF; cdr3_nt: TGCAGTGTAAGACAGTCTGAAAAACTGTTTTTT
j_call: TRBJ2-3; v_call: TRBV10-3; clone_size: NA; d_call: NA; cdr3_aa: CAISDERRTDTQYF; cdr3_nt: TGTGCCATCAGTGATGAGCGCCGCACAGATACGCAGTATTTT
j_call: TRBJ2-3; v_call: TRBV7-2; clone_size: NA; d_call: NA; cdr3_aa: CASSFQGTSTDTQYF; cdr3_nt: TGTGCCAGCAGCTTTCAAGGGACTAGCACAGATACGCAGTATTTT
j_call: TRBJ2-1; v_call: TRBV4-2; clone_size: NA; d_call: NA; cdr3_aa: CASSQGGGTYNEQFF; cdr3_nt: TGTGCCAGCAGCCAAGGAGGAGGGACCTACAATGAGCAGTTCTTC
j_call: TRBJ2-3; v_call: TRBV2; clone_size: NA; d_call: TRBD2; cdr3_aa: CASSGSGGAWDTQYF; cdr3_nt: TGTGCCAGCAGTGGTAGCGGGGGGGCTTGGGATACGCAGTATTTT
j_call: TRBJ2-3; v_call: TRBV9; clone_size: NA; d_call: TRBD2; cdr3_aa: CASSVSPSGGTDTQYF; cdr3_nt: TGTGCCAGCAGCGTATCGCCTAGCGGGGGCACAGATACGCAGTATTTT
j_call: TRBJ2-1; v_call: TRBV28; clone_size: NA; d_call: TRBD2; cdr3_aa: CASSSGLAGGDEQFF; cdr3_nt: TGTGCCAGCAGTTCGGGACTAGCGGGGGGGGATGAGCAGTTCTTC
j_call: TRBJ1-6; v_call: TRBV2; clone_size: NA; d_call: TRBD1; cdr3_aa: CASRNRGNSPLHF; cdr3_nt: TGTGCCAGCAGAAACAGGGGTAATTCACCCCTCCACTTT
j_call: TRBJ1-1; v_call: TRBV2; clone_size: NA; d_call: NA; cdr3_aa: CASSPFNTEAFF; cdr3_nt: TGTGCCAGCAGTCCATTCAACACTGAAGCTTTCTTT
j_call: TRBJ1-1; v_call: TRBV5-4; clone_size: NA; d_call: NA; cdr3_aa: CASSPDRIPREAFF; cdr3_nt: TGTGCCAGCAGCCCGGACAGAATCCCGAGGGAAGCTTTCTTT
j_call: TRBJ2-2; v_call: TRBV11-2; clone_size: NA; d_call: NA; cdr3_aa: CASSSLLPMAGELFF; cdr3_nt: TGTGCCAGCAGCTCCCTACTCCCCATGGCCGGGGAGCTGTTTTTT
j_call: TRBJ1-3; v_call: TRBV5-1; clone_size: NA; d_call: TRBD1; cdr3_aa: CASSLAGTAGNTIYF; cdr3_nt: TGCGCCAGCAGCTTGGCCGGGACAGCTGGAAACACCATATATTTT
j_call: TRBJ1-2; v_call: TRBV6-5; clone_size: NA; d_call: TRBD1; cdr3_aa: CASSKQGGGDGYTF; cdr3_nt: TGTGCCAGCAGTAAACAGGGGGGTGGGGATGGCTACACCTTC
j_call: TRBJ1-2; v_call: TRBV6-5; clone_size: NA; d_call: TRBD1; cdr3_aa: CASVPGGYYGYTF; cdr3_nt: TGTGCCAGCGTTCCAGGGGGATACTATGGCTACACCTTC
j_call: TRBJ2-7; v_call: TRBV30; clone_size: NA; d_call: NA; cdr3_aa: CAWSRGYEQYF; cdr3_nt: TGTGCCTGGAGCCGCGGTTACGAGCAGTACTTC
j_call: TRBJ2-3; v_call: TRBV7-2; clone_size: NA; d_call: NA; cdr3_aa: CASSLAVRDTQYF; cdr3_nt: TGTGCCAGCAGCTTAGCGGTCAGAGATACGCAGTATTTT
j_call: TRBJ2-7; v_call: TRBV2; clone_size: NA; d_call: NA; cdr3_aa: CASSGGYEQYF; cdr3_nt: TGTGCCAGCAGTGGAGGCTACGAGCAGTACTTC
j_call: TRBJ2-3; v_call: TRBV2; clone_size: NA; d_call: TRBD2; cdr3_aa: CASSVSGGEDTQYF; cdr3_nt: TGTGCCAGCAGTGTATCGGGGGGGGAAGATACGCAGTATTTT
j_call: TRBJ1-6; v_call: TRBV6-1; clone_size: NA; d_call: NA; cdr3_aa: CASSADRTSSYNSPLHF; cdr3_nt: TGTGCCAGCAGTGCGGACAGAACAAGCTCCTATAATTCACCCCTCCACTTT
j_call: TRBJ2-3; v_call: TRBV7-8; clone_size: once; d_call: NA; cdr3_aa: CASSLAGSRRDTQYF; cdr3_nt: TGTGCCAGCAGCTTAGCGGGGAGCAGACGGGATACGCAGTATTTT
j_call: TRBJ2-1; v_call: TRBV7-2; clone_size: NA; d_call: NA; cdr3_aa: CASSLVTHYNEQFF; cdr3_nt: TGTGCCAGCAGCTTAGTAACACACTACAATGAGCAGTTCTTC
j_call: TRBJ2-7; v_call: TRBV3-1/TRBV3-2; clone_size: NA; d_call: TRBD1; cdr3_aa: CASSWDRDYYEQYF; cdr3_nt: TGTGCCAGCAGCTGGGACAGGGACTACTACGAGCAGTACTTC
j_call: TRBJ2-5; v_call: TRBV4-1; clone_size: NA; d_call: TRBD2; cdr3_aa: CASSQGNGGGETQYF; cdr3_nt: TGCGCCAGCAGCCAAGGGAACGGGGGGGGAGAGACCCAGTACTTC
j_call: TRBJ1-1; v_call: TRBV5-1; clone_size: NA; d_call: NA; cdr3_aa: CASSGRPGDTEAFF; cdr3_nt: TGCGCCAGCAGCGGCCGGCCAGGGGACACTGAAGCTTTCTTT
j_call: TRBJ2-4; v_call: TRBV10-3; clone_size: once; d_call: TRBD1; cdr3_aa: CAISELAGQGSFGAKNIQYF; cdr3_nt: TGTGCCATCAGTGAGCTTGCGGGACAGGGGAGTTTTGGGGCCAAAAACATTCAGTACTTC
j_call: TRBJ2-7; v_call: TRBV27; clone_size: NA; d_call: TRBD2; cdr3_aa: CASSSLAGGPDYEQYF; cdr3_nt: TGTGCCAGCAGTTCCCTAGCGGGGGGACCTGACTACGAGCAGTACTTC
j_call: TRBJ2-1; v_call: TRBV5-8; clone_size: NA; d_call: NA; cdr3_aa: CASSLRRRTYNEQFF; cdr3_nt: TGTGCCAGCAGCTTGAGGAGGAGAACCTACAATGAGCAGTTCTTC
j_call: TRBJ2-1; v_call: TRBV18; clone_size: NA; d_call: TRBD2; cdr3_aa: CASSPLLTSGGVNEQFF; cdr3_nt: TGTGCCAGCTCACCCCTATTGACTAGCGGGGGGGTTAATGAGCAGTTCTTC
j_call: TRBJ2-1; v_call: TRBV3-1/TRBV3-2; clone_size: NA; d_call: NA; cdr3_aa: CASSQAGVNEQFF; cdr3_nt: TGTGCCAGCAGCCAAGCCGGGGTCAATGAGCAGTTCTTC
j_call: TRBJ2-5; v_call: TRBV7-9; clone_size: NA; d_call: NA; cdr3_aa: CASSLDRETQYF; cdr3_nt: TGTGCCAGCAGCTTAGACAGGGAGACCCAGTACTTC
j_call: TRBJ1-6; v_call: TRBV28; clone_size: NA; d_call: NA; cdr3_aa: CASSPLGKRQGEDNSPLHF; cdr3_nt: TGTGCCAGCAGTCCCCTTGGGAAAAGGCAGGGCGAGGATAATTCACCCCTCCACTTT
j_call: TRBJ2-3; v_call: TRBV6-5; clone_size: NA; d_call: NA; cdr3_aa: CASSPDGERRGWQYF; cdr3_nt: TGTGCCAGCAGTCCTGACGGTGAGAGGAGGGGATGGCAGTATTTT